This T cell receptor beta chain was profiled in a study of blood T cell repertoires in COVID-19. Study in general: Nucleic acid was either cDNA or gDNA, and it came from T cells, B-cell-depleted T cells, or PBMCs.

This clone was detected once. Original handling: It was from reference gene primer amplification that nucleated cell counts were estimated. Profiling relied on immunoSEQ multiplex PCR, and the TCRdb table lists in-frame clones only, not all of them. V and J calls and clone size are given by that table; D and trimming were obtained from the DNA. The sample consists of approximately 200,000 clones, approximately 85% of them appearing once. This CDR3 contains 16 residues. CDR1 and CDR2 from the germline V gene are SGHRS and YFSETQ. Trimming took off 4 bases at V and 4 bases at J, with 18 bases between the two ends.

The sample taken for sequencing was peripheral blood. The V and J genes are TRBV5-1 and TRBJ2-1; D is perhaps TRBD2 (8 bases). The TCR comes from a man aged 60-69 years with acute or convalescent COVID-19. Here the CDR3 DNA reads TGCGCCAGCAGCCCGGGGGGGACAGAGAGGTACAATGAGCAGTTCTTC. Translation: CASSPGGTERYNEQFF.